The 5 T cell receptor beta chains reported below all come from one sample, sequenced in a study of OX40 agonist ivuxolimab in advanced cancers. Clones were sequenced by immunoSEQ multiplex PCR, and TCRdb holds only the in-frame ones, with some missing. Of under 45,000 clones in the sample, less than 85% were seen once. Sequenced material: CD4+ or CD8+ T cells sorted from blood, taken in a trial of the OX40 agonist ivuxolimab. All receptors come from an adult with an advanced solid tumor such as melanoma, head and neck, liver or kidney cancer.

The chain couples TRBV18 to TRBJ1-2; TRBD1 might be the D (6 bases). Deletions cut 1 base from V and 6 bases from J, with 9 bases between. This CDR3 has 13 amino acids. The germline gives CDR1 KGHSH, CDR2 LQKENI. The DNA of the CDR3 is TGTGCCAGCTCACCACGCCAGGGGAATGGCTACACCTTC. Protein sequence: CASSPRQGNGYTF.

The V and J genes are TRBV30 and TRBJ1-6; TRBD1 might be the D (5 bases). Germline V lookup: CDR1 GTSNPN, CDR2 SVGIG (reference sequence). The V end was cut by 5 bases, the J end by 7 bases, with 9 bases between. CDR3 length: 12 amino acids. The CDR3 coding sequence is TGTGCCTGGGACAGACTAAATTCACCCCTCCACTTT. Its translation is CAWDRLNSPLHF.

The chain is built from TRBV10-2 and TRBJ2-5, with 7 bases that match TRBD1. The last part of the DNA fits TRBJ2-7 better; the J call may be wrong. Per germline, CDR1 WSHSY and CDR2 SAAADI. The CDR3 consists of 14 residues. The CDR3 is CASSPGTVIREQYF. The DNA of the CDR3 is TGCGCCAGCAGTCCCGGGACAGTGATACGCGAGCAGTACTTC.

J is TRBJ1-1 and V is TRBV5-1, with 7 bases aligning to TRBD1. This CDR3 spans 15 amino acids. V trimming: 2 bases; J trimming: 2 bases; junction bases outside the gene matches: 6. Germline lookup yields CDR1 SGHRS and CDR2 YFSETQ. CDR3 region: CASSFEGQQNTEAFF. DNA of the CDR3: TGCGCCAGCAGCTTTGAGGGACAGCAAAACACTGAAGCTTTCTTT.

The chain employs TRBV5-1 and TRBJ1-3; D possibly corresponds to TRBD1 (6 bases). The CDR3 sequence is 14 residues long. CDR1 and CDR2 (germline): SGHRS, YFSETQ. Trimming left V 4 bases short and J 1 base short, with 9 bases between. CDR3 nucleotide sequence: TGCGCCAGCAGCATACAGGGTTCTGGAAACACCATATATTTT. This encodes CASSIQGSGNTIYF.